The 14 T cell receptor beta chains below come from one sample, sequenced in a study of PD-L1 blockade in urothelial cancer. Sequencing used immunoSEQ multiplex PCR; TCRdb keeps in-frame clones, though not all of them. The table shows some 25,000 clones, with 65% to 90% occurring only once. The source material was PBMCs, sampled around atezolizumab (anti-PD-L1) treatment. These receptors were obtained from a man aged 60 to 75 with urothelial cancer.

This rearrangement joins TRBV6-5 to TRBJ2-7; D is perhaps TRBD1 (7 bases). Germline CDR1 and CDR2: MNHEY and SVGAGI. The V and J ends lost 8 bases and 9 bases respectively, with 23 bases between them. The length of the CDR3 is 14 residues. The CDR3 DNA sequence: TGTGCCAGCGGGAGGACAGGTTCCCTCCTGGGGCAGTACTTC. The encoded protein is CASGRTGSLLGQYF.

The V gene is TRBV9, the J gene TRBJ2-1; D may be TRBD2 (6 bases). The V end lost 1 base, the J end lost 2 bases, and 10 bases lay between the germline ends. The CDR3 has 15 amino acids. Germline values: CDR1 SGDLS, CDR2 YYNGEE. The CDR3: CASSVIGGTYNEQFF. CDR3 DNA: TGTGCCAGCAGCGTAATTGGCGGGACCTACAATGAGCAGTTCTTC. The full variable domain, completed using reference TRBV9 and TRBJ2-1, is DSGVTQTPKHLITATGQRVTLRCSPRSGDLSVYWYQQSLDQGLQFLIQYYNGEERAKGNILERFSAQQFPDLHSELNLSSLELGDSALYFCASSVIGGTYNEQFFGPGTRLTVL.

V usage is TRBV7-2 and J usage is TRBJ2-1, with 9 bases fitting TRBD2. This CDR3 spans 14 amino acids. The germline V gene encodes CDR1 SGHTA and CDR2 FQGNSA. V gave up 5 bases and J gave up 6 bases; unmatched junction bases: 5. The CDR3 coding sequence is TGTGCCAGCAGCAGCTCAGCGGGAGGCAATGAGCAGTTCTTC. Amino acids: CASSSSAGGNEQFF.

J is TRBJ1-4 and V is TRBV6-6, with 7 bases matching TRBD1. The V gene end was trimmed by 2 bases and the J gene end by 5 bases; junction bases not matched to a gene: 8. Germline-derived CDR1 and CDR2 are MNHNY and SVGAGI (reference sequence). The CDR3 covers 16 residues. The CDR3 DNA follows: TGTGCCAGCAGTTACGGAAGGGACAGATTAAATGAAAAACTGTTTTTT. Translation: CASSYGRDRLNEKLFF.

The chain employs TRBV5-1 and TRBJ1-2; no firm D call. The V end lost 0 bases, the J end lost 0 bases, and 9 bases lay between the germline ends. The CDR3 spans 15 residues. The germline gives CDR1 SGHRS, CDR2 YFSETQ. This CDR3 reads CASSLGNTANYGYTF. The CDR3 DNA sequence: TGCGCCAGCAGCTTGGGAAATACGGCTAACTATGGCTACACCTTC. Complete variable domain (other parts from reference TRBV5-1 and TRBJ1-2): KAGVTQTPRYLIKTRGQQVTLSCSPISGHRSVSWYQQTPGQGLQFLFEYFSETQRNKGNFPGRFSGRQFSNSRSEMNVSTLELGDSALYLCASSLGNTANYGYTFGSGTRLTVV.

CDR3 DNA sequence: TGTGCCAGTAGTCCGCGACAGGGGACTAATGAAAAACTGTTTTTT. Its translation is CASSPRQGTNEKLFF. The rearrangement links TRBV19 to TRBJ1-4; 8 nucleotides align to TRBD1. The CDR3 runs to 15 residues. V lost 5 bases to trimming and J lost 2 bases; unmatched junction nucleotides: 4. Germline V gene data show CDR1 as LNHDA and CDR2 as SQIVND (reference sequence).

A few counts support this clone. The chain carries TRBV5-5 and TRBJ1-5, with D perhaps TRBD1 (6 bases). Germline loops: CDR1 SGHKS, CDR2 YYEKEE (reference sequence). The V end lost 4 bases, the J end lost 2 bases, and 16 bases lay between the germline ends. This CDR3 region has 16 residues. CDR3 nucleotides: TGTGCCAGCAGCCCAGCCACAGGGAAGGGCAATCAGCCCCAGCATTTT. This codes for CASSPATGKGNQPQHF.

The CDR3 coding sequence is TGCAGTGGCTCGACAGAGGACGAGCAGTACTTC. Protein: CSGSTEDEQYF. The V call is TRBV20-1, the J call TRBJ2-7; tentatively, D is TRBD1 (5 bases). With 7 bases removed from V and 5 bases from J, the gap between germline ends came to 12 bases. This CDR3 spans 11 amino acids. Germline V gene sequence: CDR1 DFQATT, CDR2 SNEGSKA (reference sequence).

J is TRBJ2-3 and V is TRBV6-5; a weak D match, TRBD2 (5 bases). CDR1 is MNHEY, CDR2 SVGAGI, per germline. Trimming pared 11 bases from V and 3 bases from J, leaving 21 bases between. The length of the CDR3 is 15 residues. The CDR3 region has the DNA TGTGCCTCCCTAAAAGATACTAGTGGAACAGATACGCAGTATTTT. The encoded protein is CASLKDTSGTDTQYF.

The J gene is TRBJ2-1, the V gene TRBV10-1; 9 nucleotides match TRBD1. V was clipped by 0 bases and J by 5 bases; unmatched bases: 2. In germline, CDR1 is WNHNN, CDR2 SYGVQD (reference sequence). CDR3 length equals 15 residues. The CDR3 nucleotides read TGCGCCAGCAGTGAGTCACAGGGGGCCAACAATGAGCAGTTCTTC. Protein: CASSESQGANNEQFF.

V is TRBV27 and J is TRBJ2-1; TRBD2 agrees at 15 bases. This CDR3 is built from 14 residues. V dropped 6 bases and J dropped 8; count of bases not matched to a gene: 2. Per germline, CDR1 MNHEY and CDR2 SMNVEV (reference sequence). CDR3 in DNA: TGTGCCAGCAGGGGACTAGCGGGGGGCTATGAGCAGTTCTTC. This codes for CASRGLAGGYEQFF.

This clone was counted a few times. The chain carries TRBV5-4 and TRBJ1-2; the match to TRBD1 covers 10 bases. The CDR3 is 13 residues long. Germline CDR1 is SGHNT and CDR2 is YYREEE (reference sequence). V shed 0 bases, J shed 13 bases, and the junction held 6 bases outside the gene matches. CDR3 amino acids: CASSLGGTGVCTF. The CDR3 region has the DNA TGTGCCAGCAGCTTGGGGGGGACAGGGGTGTGCACCTTC. Based on the CDR3 plus reference TRBV5-4 and TRBJ1-2, the full variable domain is ETGVTQSPTHLIKTRGQQVTLRCSSQSGHNTVSWYQQALGQGPQFIFQYYREEENGRGNFPPRFSGLQFPNYSSELNVNALELDDSALYLCASSLGGTGVCTFGSGTRLTVV.

The V gene is TRBV4-1, the J gene TRBJ2-2, with 7 bases that match TRBD2. This CDR3 is 14 amino acids long. The germline gives CDR1 MGHRA, CDR2 YSYEKL. Trimming at V came to 5 bases and at J to 4 bases, leaving 4 bases not matched to a gene. CDR3 nucleotide sequence: TGCGCCAGCAGCGCGGGAGAGTTCACCGGGGAGCTGTTTTTT. This translates into CASSAGEFTGELFF.

This clone was seen a single time. The chain is built from TRBV5-5 and TRBJ2-7, with D unclear. The CDR3 is made up of 14 amino acids. Trimming took 0 bases from V and 0 from J, leaving 7 bases between them. Germline CDR1 and CDR2: SGHKS and YYEKEE (reference sequence). CDR3 nucleotide sequence: TGTGCCAGCAGCTTGGTGTCTTCCTCCTACGAGCAGTACTTC. Its translation: CASSLVSSSYEQYF.